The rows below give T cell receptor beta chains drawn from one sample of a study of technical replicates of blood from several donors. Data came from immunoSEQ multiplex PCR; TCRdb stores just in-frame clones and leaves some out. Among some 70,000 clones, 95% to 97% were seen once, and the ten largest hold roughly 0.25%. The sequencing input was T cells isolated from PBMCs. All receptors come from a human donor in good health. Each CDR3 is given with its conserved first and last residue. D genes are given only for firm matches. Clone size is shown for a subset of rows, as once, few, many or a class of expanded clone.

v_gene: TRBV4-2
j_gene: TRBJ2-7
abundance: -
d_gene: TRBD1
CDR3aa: CASSLTAGTGSYEQYF
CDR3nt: TGTGCCAGCAGCCTTACAGCCGGGACAGGGTCCTACGAGCAGTACTTC

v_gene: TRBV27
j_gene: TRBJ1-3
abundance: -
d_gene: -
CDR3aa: CASSLSRSGNTIYF
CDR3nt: TGTGCCAGCAGTTTATCCAGGTCCGGAAACACCATATATTTT

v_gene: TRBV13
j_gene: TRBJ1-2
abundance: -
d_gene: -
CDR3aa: CASPEWADYGYTF
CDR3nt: TGTGCCAGTCCAGAGTGGGCAGACTATGGCTACACCTTC

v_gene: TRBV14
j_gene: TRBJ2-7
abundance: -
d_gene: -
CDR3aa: CASSHHYEQYF
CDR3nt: TGTGCCAGCAGCCATCACTACGAGCAGTACTTC

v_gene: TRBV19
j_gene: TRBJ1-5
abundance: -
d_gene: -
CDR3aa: CASSIIQGNQPQHF
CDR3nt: TGTGCCAGTAGTATTATTCAGGGCAATCAGCCCCAGCATTTT

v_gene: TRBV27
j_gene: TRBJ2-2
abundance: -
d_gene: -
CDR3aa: CASSSKNTGELFF
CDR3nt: TGTGCCAGCAGTTCCAAGAACACCGGGGAGCTGTTTTTT

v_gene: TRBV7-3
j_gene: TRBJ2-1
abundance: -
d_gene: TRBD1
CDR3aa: CASSSPGTGGNEQFF
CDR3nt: TGTGCCAGCAGCTCCCCAGGGACAGGGGGCAATGAGCAGTTCTTC

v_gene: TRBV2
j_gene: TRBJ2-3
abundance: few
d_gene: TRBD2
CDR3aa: CASSLAVLSQDTQYF
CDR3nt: TGTGCCAGCAGTCTAGCGGTGCTGTCTCAGGATACGCAGTATTTT

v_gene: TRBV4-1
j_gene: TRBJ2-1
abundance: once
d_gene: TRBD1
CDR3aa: CASSIRDSLNYNEQFF
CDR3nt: TGCGCCAGCAGCATCAGGGACAGCCTAAACTACAATGAGCAGTTCTTC

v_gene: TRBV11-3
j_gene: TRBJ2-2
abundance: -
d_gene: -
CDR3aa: CASSPQTLQGGELFF
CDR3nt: TGTGCCAGCAGCCCTCAGACGTTGCAGGGGGGGGAGCTGTTTTTT

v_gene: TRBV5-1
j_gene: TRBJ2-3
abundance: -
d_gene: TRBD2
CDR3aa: CASSLGTSGISDTQYF
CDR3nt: TGCGCCAGCAGCTTGGGGACCAGCGGGATTTCAGATACGCAGTATTTT

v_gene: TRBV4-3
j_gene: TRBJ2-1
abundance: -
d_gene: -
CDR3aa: CASSQDSSDEQFF
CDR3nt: TGCGCCAGCAGCCAAGACTCTAGCGATGAGCAGTTCTTC

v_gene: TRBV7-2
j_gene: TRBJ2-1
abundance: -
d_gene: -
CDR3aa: CASSLLGFSNEQFF
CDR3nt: TGTGCCAGCAGCTTGCTCGGGTTTAGCAATGAGCAGTTCTTC

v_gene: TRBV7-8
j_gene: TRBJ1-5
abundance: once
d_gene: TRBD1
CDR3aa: CASSQPGQGSNQPQHF
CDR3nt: TGTGCCAGCAGTCAACCGGGACAGGGTAGCAATCAGCCCCAGCATTTT

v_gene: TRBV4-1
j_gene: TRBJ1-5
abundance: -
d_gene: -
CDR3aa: CASSPIPGHQNQPQHF
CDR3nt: TGCGCCAGCAGCCCAATACCGGGACACCAAAATCAGCCCCAGCATTTT

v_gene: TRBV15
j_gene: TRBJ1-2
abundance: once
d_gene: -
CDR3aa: CATSRDLSGTNYGYTF
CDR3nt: TGTGCCACCAGCAGAGATCTGTCAGGGACTAACTATGGCTACACCTTC

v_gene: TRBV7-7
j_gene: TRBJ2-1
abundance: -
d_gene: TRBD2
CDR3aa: CASSIGLAGPNEQFF
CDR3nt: TGTGCCAGCAGCATCGGACTAGCGGGGCCTAATGAGCAGTTCTTC

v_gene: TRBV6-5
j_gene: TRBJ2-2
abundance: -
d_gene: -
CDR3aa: CASRDRPAGELFF
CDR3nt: TGTGCCAGCAGGGACAGACCAGCCGGGGAGCTGTTTTTT

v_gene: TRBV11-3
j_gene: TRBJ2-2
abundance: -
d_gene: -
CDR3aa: CASSLIWAGYTGELFF
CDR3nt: TGTGCCAGCAGCTTGATCTGGGCGGGATACACCGGGGAGCTGTTTTTT

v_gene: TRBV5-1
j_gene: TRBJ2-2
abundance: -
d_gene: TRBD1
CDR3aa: CASSARQGSGGELFF
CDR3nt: TGCGCCAGCAGCGCGCGACAGGGTAGTGGCGGGGAGCTGTTTTTT

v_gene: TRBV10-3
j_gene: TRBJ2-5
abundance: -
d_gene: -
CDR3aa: CAISEATAETQYF
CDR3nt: TGTGCCATCAGTGAGGCTACCGCGGAGACCCAGTACTTC

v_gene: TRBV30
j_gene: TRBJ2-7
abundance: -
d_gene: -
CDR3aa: CAWSRGGSSYEQYF
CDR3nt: TGTGCCTGGAGTCGAGGCGGGTCCTCCTACGAGCAGTACTTC

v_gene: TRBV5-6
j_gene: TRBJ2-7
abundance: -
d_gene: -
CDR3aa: CASSLFGVSYEQYF
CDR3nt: TGTGCCAGCAGCTTATTCGGGGTGAGCTACGAGCAGTACTTC

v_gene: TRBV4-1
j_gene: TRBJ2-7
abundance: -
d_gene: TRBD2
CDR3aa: CASSQQGLAFVYEQYF
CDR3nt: TGCGCCAGCAGCCAACAGGGACTAGCGTTTGTATACGAGCAGTACTTC

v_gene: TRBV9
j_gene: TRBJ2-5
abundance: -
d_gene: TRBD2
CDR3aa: CASSVSGLAEETQYF
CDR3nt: TGTGCCAGCAGCGTAAGTGGCCTAGCGGAAGAGACCCAGTACTTC

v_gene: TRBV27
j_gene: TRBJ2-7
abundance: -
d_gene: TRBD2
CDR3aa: CASSLREGSEQYF
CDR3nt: TGTGCCAGCAGTTTACGGGAGGGGAGCGAGCAGTACTTC

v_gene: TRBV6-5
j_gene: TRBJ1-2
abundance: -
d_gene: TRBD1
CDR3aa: CASSSANRGLSYGYTF
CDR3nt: TGTGCCAGCAGTTCCGCGAACAGGGGGCTTAGCTATGGCTACACCTTC

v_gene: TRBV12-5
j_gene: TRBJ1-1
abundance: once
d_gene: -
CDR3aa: CASAFGGTEAFF
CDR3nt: TGTGCTAGTGCCTTCGGAGGAACTGAAGCTTTCTTT

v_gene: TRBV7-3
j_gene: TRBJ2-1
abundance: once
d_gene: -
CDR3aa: CASSLRERGSYNEQFF
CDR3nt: TGTGCCAGCAGCTTAAGAGAGCGAGGCTCATACAATGAGCAGTTCTTC

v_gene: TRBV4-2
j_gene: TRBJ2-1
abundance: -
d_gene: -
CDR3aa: CASSQLVLEAPSYNEQFF
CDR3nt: TGTGCCAGCAGTCAACTAGTCCTTGAAGCCCCGTCCTACAATGAGCAGTTCTTC

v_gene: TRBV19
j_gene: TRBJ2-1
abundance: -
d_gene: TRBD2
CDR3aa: CATLTSGRTNEQFF
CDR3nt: TGTGCCACCCTGACTAGCGGGAGAACGAATGAGCAGTTCTTC

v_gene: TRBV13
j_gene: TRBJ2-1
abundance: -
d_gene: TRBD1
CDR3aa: CASSLAPWGQKEMDNEQFF
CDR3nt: TGTGCCAGCAGCTTAGCCCCATGGGGACAGAAAGAAATGGACAATGAGCAGTTCTTC

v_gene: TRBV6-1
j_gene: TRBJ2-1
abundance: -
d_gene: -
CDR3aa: CASSEASPYNEQFF
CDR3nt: TGTGCCAGCAGTGAAGCTAGTCCCTACAATGAGCAGTTCTTC

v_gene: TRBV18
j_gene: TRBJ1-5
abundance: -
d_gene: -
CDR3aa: CASSPLAVINQPQHF
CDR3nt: TGTGCCAGCTCACCACTGGCTGTAATAAATCAGCCCCAGCATTTT

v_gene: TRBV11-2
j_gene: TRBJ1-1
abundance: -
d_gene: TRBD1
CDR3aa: CASSLRGLTEAFF
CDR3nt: TGTGCCAGCAGCCTCAGGGGGCTTACTGAAGCTTTCTTT

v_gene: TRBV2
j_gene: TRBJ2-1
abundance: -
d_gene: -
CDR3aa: CASSEERYNEQFF
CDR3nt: TGTGCCAGCAGTGAGGAGCGTTACAATGAGCAGTTCTTC

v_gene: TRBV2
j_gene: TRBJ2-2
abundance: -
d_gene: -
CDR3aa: CASSDRGTTNTGELFF
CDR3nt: TGTGCCAGCAGTGATCGAGGGACAACGAACACCGGGGAGCTGTTTTTT

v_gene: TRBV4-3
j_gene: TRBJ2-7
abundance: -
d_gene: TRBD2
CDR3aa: CASSQVGAGVREQYF
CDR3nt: TGCGCCAGCAGCCAAGTAGGAGCGGGAGTGAGGGAGCAGTACTTC

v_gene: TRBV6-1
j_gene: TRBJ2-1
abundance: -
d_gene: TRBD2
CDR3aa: CASRLAGEVDEQFF
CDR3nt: TGTGCCAGCAGACTAGCGGGAGAGGTGGATGAGCAGTTCTTC

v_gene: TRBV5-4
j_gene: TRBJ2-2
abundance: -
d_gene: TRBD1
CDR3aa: CASSLIQGARTGELFF
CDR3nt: TGTGCCAGCAGCTTGATACAGGGGGCGCGCACCGGGGAGCTGTTTTTT

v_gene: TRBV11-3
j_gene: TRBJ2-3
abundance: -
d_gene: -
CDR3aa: CASSLGHFLTDTQYF
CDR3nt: TGTGCCAGCAGCCTCGGACACTTCCTCACAGATACGCAGTATTTT

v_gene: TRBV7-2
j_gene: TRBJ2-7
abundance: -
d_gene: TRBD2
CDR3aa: CASSSGTSGNSYEQYF
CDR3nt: TGTGCCAGCAGCTCCGGGACTAGCGGCAACTCCTACGAGCAGTACTTC

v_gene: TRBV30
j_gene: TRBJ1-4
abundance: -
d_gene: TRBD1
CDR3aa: CAWSVRGTGTNEKLFF
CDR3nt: TGTGCCTGGAGTGTCAGAGGGACAGGAACTAATGAAAAACTGTTTTTT

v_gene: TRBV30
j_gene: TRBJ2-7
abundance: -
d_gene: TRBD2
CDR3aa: CACTLGLAEFYEQYF
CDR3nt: TGTGCCTGTACTCTGGGACTAGCGGAATTCTACGAGCAGTACTTC

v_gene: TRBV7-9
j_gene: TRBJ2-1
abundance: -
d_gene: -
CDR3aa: CASSLEGSGRNEQFF
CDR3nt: TGTGCCAGCAGCTTAGAAGGGTCGGGAAGGAATGAGCAGTTCTTC

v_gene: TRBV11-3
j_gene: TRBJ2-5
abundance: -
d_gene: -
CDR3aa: CASSPTGTYETQYF
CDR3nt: TGTGCCAGCAGCCCCACAGGGACGTATGAGACCCAGTACTTC

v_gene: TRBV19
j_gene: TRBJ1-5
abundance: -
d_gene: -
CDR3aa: CASSTQTLNQPQHF
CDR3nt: TGTGCCAGTAGTACCCAGACTCTCAATCAGCCCCAGCATTTT

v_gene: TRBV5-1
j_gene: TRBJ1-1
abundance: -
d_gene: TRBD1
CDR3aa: CASSWGYTGTGDTEAFF
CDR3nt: TGCGCCAGCAGCTGGGGATACACCGGGACAGGGGACACTGAAGCTTTCTTT

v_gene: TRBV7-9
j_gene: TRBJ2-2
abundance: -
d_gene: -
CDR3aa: CASSWTTNTGELFF
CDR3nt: TGTGCCAGCAGCTGGACAACGAACACCGGGGAGCTGTTTTTT

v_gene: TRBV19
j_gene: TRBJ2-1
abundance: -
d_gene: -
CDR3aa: CASSIVTYLSYNEQFF
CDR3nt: TGTGCCAGTAGTATAGTAACTTACCTATCTTACAATGAGCAGTTCTTC

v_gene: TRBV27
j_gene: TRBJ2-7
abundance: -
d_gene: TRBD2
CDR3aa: CASSFSGRAYEQYF
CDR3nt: TGTGCCAGCAGTTTTAGCGGGAGGGCTTACGAGCAGTACTTC

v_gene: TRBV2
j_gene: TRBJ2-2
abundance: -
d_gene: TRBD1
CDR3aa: CASSETGVRIGELFF
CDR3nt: TGTGCCAGCAGTGAGACAGGGGTCAGGATCGGGGAGCTGTTTTTT

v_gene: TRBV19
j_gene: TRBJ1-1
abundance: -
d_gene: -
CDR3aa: CASSIGGRGTEAFF
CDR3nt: TGTGCCAGTAGTATAGGGGGGAGGGGCACTGAAGCTTTCTTT

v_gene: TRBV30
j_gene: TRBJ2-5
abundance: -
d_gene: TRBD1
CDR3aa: CAWSATGYQETQYF
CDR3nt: TGTGCCTGGAGTGCGACAGGGTACCAAGAGACCCAGTACTTC

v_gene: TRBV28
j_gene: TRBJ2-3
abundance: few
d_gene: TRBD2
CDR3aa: CASSPRTSGSQNTQYF
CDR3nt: TGTGCCAGCAGTCCTAGGACTAGCGGGAGCCAAAATACGCAGTATTTT

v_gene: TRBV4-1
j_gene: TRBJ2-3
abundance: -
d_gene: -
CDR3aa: CASSQAGSVDTQYF
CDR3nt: TGCGCCAGCAGCCAAGCGGGTAGCGTGGATACGCAGTATTTT

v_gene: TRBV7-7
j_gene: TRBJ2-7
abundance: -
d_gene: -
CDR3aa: CASSFPGGEQYF
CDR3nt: TGTGCCAGCAGCTTCCCCGGAGGCGAGCAGTACTTC

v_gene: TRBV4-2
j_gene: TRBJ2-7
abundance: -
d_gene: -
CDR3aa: CASSQVELGSYEQYF
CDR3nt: TGTGCCAGCAGCCAAGTAGAATTGGGGAGTTACGAGCAGTACTTC

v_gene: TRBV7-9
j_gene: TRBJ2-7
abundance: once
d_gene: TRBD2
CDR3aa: CASSLGSSGNREQYF
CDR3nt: TGTGCCAGCAGCTTAGGTTCTAGCGGGAACCGCGAGCAGTACTTC

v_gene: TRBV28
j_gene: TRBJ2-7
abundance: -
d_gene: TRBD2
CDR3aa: CASSELAGDYEQYF
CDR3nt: TGTGCCAGCAGTGAACTAGCGGGAGATTACGAGCAGTACTTC